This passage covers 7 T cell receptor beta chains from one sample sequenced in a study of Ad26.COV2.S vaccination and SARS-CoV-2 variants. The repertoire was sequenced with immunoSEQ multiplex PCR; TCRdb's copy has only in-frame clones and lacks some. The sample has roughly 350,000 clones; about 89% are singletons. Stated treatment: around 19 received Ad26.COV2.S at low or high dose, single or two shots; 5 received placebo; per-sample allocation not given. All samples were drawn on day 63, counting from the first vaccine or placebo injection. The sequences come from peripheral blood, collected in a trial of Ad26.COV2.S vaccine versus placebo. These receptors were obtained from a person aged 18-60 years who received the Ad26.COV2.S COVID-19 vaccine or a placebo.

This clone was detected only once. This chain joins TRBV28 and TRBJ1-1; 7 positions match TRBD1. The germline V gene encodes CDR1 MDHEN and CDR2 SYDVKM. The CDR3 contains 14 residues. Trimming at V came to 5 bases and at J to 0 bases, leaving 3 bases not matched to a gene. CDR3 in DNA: TGTGCCAGCAGTGCACAGGGGTTGAACACTGAAGCTTTCTTT. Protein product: CASSAQGLNTEAFF.

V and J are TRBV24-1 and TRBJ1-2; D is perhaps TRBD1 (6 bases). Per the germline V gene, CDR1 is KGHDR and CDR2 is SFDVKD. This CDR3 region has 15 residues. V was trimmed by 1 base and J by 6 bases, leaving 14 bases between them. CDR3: CATSDLAGTSDGYTF. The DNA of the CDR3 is TGTGCCACCAGTGATTTAGCAGGGACATCCGATGGCTACACCTTC.

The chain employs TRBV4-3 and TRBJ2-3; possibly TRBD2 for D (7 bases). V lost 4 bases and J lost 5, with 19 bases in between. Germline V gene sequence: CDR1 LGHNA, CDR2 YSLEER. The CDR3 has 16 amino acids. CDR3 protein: CASSPNGGGAGDTQYF. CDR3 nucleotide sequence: TGCGCCAGCAGCCCCAATGGAGGGGGGGCCGGAGATACGCAGTATTTT.

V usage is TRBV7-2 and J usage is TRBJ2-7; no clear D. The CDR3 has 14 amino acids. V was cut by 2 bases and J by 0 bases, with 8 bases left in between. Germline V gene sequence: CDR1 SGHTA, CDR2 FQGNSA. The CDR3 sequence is CASSLRRLSYEQYF. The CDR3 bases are TGTGCCAGCAGCTTAAGACGGCTCTCCTACGAGCAGTACTTC. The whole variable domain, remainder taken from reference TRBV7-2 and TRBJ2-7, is GAGVSQSPSNKVTEKGKDVELRCDPISGHTALYWYRQSLGQGLEFLIYFQGNSAPDKSGLPSDRFSAERTGGSVSTLTIQRTQQEDSAVYLCASSLRRLSYEQYFGPGTRLTVT.

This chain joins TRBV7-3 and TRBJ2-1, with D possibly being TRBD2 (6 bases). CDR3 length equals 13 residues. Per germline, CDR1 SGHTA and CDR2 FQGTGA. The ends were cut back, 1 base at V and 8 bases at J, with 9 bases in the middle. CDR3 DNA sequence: TGTGCCAGCAGCTTAATTGGCGGGGATGAGCAGTTCTTC. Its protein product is CASSLIGGDEQFF.

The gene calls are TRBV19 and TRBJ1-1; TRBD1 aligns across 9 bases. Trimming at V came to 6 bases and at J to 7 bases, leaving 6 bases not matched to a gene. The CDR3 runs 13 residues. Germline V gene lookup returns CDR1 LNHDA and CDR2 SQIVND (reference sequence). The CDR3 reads CASSSDRGNEAFF. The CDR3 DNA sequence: TGTGCCAGTAGCTCGGACAGGGGAAATGAAGCTTTCTTT.

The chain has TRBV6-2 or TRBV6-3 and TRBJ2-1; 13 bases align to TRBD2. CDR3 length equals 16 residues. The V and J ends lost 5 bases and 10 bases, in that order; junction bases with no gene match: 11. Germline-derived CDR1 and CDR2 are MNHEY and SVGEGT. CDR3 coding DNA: TGTGCCAGCAGTGTCCGACTAGCGGGAGGTCTGGGGGAGCAGTTCTTC. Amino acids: CASSVRLAGGLGEQFF.